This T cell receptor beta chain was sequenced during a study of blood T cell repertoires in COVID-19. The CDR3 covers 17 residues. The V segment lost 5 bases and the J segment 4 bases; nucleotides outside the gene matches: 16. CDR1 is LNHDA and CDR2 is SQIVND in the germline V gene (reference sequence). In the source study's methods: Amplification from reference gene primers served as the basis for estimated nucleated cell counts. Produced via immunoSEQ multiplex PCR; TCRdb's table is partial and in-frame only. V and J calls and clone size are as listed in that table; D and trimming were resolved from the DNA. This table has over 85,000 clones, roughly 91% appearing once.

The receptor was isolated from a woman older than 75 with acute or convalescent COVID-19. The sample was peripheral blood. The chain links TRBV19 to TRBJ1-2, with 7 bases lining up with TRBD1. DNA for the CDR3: TGTGCCAGTAGTGCAACCGGGACAGCCGCTAAAATCTATGGCTACACCTTC. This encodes CASSATGTAAKIYGYTF.